This T cell receptor (beta chain) was captured in a study of control samples from healthy donors and cancer patients. Assay used: immunoSEQ multiplex PCR; TCRdb lists only in-frame clones, some missing. The top ten hold roughly 0.54% of the sample, which has 120,000 or so clones, roughly 92% seen once. This CDR3 region has 15 residues. CDR1 is SGHNT and CDR2 is YYREEE in the germline V gene (reference sequence). V was pared by 0 bases and J by 7 bases, with 13 bases between. The sequenced sample consisted of PBMCs. The rearrangement links TRBV5-4 to TRBJ1-4; possibly TRBD1 for D (5 bases). The clonotype comes from a man older than 75 with head and neck cancer. The CDR3 DNA reads TGTGCCAGCAGCTTGGGGCAGGGTGTCGGTGAAAAACTGTTTTTT. Encoded protein: CASSLGQGVGEKLFF.